The next 26 T cell receptor beta chains were all read from a single sample in a study of blood T cell repertoires in COVID-19. Profiled with immunoSEQ multiplex PCR; TCRdb holds only in-frame clones, not every one. The sample includes a few hundred thousand clones, around 83% of them seen just once. Input material: peripheral blood. The receptors shown here come from a woman aged 40 to 50 who had recovered from COVID-19.

The chain employs TRBV10-2 and TRBJ1-3, with a tentative D call TRBD1 (5 bases). Deletions cut 6 bases from V and 1 base from J, with 10 bases between. The CDR3 spans 14 residues. The V gene's germline CDR1 is WSHSY and CDR2 SAAADI. CDR3 sequence: CASRTATSGNTIYF. The CDR3 DNA reads TGCGCCAGCAGGACAGCTACTTCTGGAAACACCATATATTTT.

This rearrangement joins TRBV27 to TRBJ1-2; the match to TRBD1 covers 7 bases. V gave up 4 bases and J gave up 4 bases; unmatched junction bases: 12. The germline CDR1 and CDR2 sequences are MNHEY and SMNVEV (reference sequence). There are 16 residues in the CDR3. In nucleotides, the CDR3 is TGTGCCAGCAGTTCGCCTTCGACAGGGTCGACCTATGGCTACACCTTC. Protein: CASSSPSTGSTYGYTF.

The chain recombines TRBV2 with TRBJ2-7; no definite D call. The CDR3 length is 13 residues. The germline V gene encodes CDR1 SNHLY and CDR2 FYNNEI. Between the trimmed V and J ends, which lost 6 bases and 6 bases, there was a span of 15 bases. In DNA, the CDR3 is TGTGCCAGCAGCTCTGGCAGCCAGCGCGAGCAGTACTTC. Translation gives CASSSGSQREQYF.

V and J are TRBV11-2 and TRBJ1-2; TRBD1 is a possible D gene (6 bases). Looked up from germline, CDR1 is SGHAT and CDR2 is FQNNGV. V lost 4 bases and J 4 bases, leaving 16 bases between the germline ends. The CDR3 is 15 residues long. This CDR3 reads CASSYLMTGAYGYTF. CDR3 nucleotides: TGTGCCAGCAGCTACCTCATGACAGGAGCCTATGGCTACACCTTC.

The V call is TRBV11-2, the J call TRBJ2-1, with TRBD2 matching over 8 bases. Per the germline V gene, CDR1 is SGHAT and CDR2 is FQNNGV. The CDR3 contains 15 residues. V was clipped by 1 base and J by 7 bases; unmatched bases: 6. CDR3 coding DNA: TGTGCCAGCAGCTTAGTATCCGGGGGGGAGAATGAGCAGTTCTTC. It encodes CASSLVSGGENEQFF.

The chain couples TRBV7-9 to TRBJ2-7; possible D gene TRBD2, 7 bases. The germline V gene has CDR1 SEHNR and CDR2 FQNEAQ (reference sequence). Trimming removed 1 base at V and 3 bases at J, with 16 bases between. The CDR3 contains 16 residues. The CDR3 bases are TGTGCCAGCAGCTTAGGGGGAGGGGGGATCGGCTACGAGCAGTACTTC. This encodes CASSLGGGGIGYEQYF.

The chain links TRBV5-1 to TRBJ1-2, with TRBD1 matching over 7 bases. Germline CDR1 SGHRS, CDR2 YFSETQ. The CDR3 contains 15 residues. With V trimmed by 3 bases and J by 9 bases, 14 bases remained unmatched. CDR3 region: CASSYGQANTRSYTF. Here the CDR3 DNA reads TGCGCCAGCAGCTACGGACAGGCAAACACTAGGAGCTACACCTTC.

The CDR3 is CASRDRENSPLHF. CDR3 sequence (DNA): TGCGCCAGCAGGGACAGGGAGAATTCACCCCTCCACTTT. The genes are TRBV5-1 and TRBJ1-6; 8 bases fit TRBD1. The CDR3 is 13 amino acids. The V gene end was trimmed by 5 bases and the J gene end by 7 bases; junction bases not matched to a gene: 2. Germline V lookup: CDR1 SGHRS, CDR2 YFSETQ.

V and J are TRBV7-9 and TRBJ2-5; D possibly corresponds to TRBD1 (6 bases). There are 16 residues in the CDR3. V gave up 5 bases and J gave up 2 bases, with 18 bases separating them. CDR1 is SEHNR and CDR2 is FQNEAQ in the germline V gene (reference sequence). CDR3 sequence: CASSPLGTNRQETQYF. The DNA of the CDR3 is TGTGCCAGCAGCCCTCTGGGGACAAACAGACAAGAGACCCAGTACTTC.

This sequence joins TRBV12-3 or TRBV12-4 and TRBJ1-2; a weak D match, TRBD1 (6 bases). V lost 6 bases to trimming and J lost 5 bases, with 13 bases between them. The CDR3 runs 13 residues. CDR3 sequence: CASSRGQLYGYTF. CDR3 DNA sequence: TGTGCCAGCAGCCGCGGACAGCTATATGGCTACACCTTC.

The chain links TRBV6-2 or TRBV6-3 to TRBJ2-7; D unresolved. Trimming removed 7 bases from V and 3 bases from J, with 16 bases in between. Germline values: CDR1 MNHEY, CDR2 SVGEGT. The CDR3 has 14 residues. CDR3 sequence (DNA): TGTGCCAGCAACCCCGGTGCGGTCAACTACGAGCAGTACTTC. It encodes CASNPGAVNYEQYF.

The chain couples TRBV6-1 to TRBJ2-3; tentatively, D is TRBD1 (5 bases). Germline assignment: CDR1 MNHNS and CDR2 SASEGT. Trimming stripped 3 bases from V and 4 bases from J, with 8 bases between. This CDR3 is built from 13 residues. The CDR3 reads CASSDQGSDTQYF. Written as DNA, the CDR3 is TGTGCCAGCAGTGACCAGGGATCAGATACGCAGTATTTT.

The rearrangement uses TRBV5-1 and TRBJ1-3, with unresolved D. This CDR3 has 13 residues. Trimming pared 0 bases from V and 7 bases from J, leaving 8 bases between. The germline CDR1 and CDR2 sequences are SGHRS and YFSETQ. The CDR3 spells CASSLELSNTIYF. DNA of the CDR3: TGCGCCAGCAGCTTGGAGCTCTCGAACACCATATATTTT.

The V gene is TRBV11-3, the J gene TRBJ2-1; TRBD2 is a possible D gene (6 bases). Germline assignment: CDR1 SGHNT and CDR2 YENEEA. This CDR3 region has 13 residues. V dropped 4 bases and J dropped 4 bases, with 8 bases sitting between them. CDR3 sequence (DNA): TGTGCCAGCAGCTGGGGACTTTACAATGAGCAGTTCTTC. Translation: CASSWGLYNEQFF.

This chain connects TRBV4-1 to TRBJ1-2, with D unresolved. The CDR3 is 15 amino acids. V gave up 1 base and J gave up 4 bases, with 13 bases separating them. CDR1 and CDR2 (germline): MGHRA, YSYEKL. CDR3 in DNA: TGCGCCAGCAGCCAAGGCCACGGGGTCGCCTATGGCTACACCTTC. Encoded protein: CASSQGHGVAYGYTF.

The CDR3 DNA sequence: TGTGCCAGCACCCCCACGGGGGGGCGATACGAGCAGTACTTC. Protein product: CASTPTGGRYEQYF. The gene calls are TRBV11-3 and TRBJ2-7; 8 nucleotides line up with TRBD2. Per the germline V gene, CDR1 is SGHNT and CDR2 is YENEEA. This CDR3 contains 14 residues. V lost 7 bases to trimming and J lost 4 bases; unmatched junction nucleotides: 9.

This chain joins TRBV19 and TRBJ2-2; possibly TRBD1 for D (6 bases). The V and J ends lost 5 bases and 3 bases respectively, with 16 bases between them. CDR1 LNHDA and CDR2 SQIVND come from the germline V gene (reference sequence). The CDR3 consists of 16 residues. The CDR3 protein is CASSSGDLGYTGELFF. CDR3 coding DNA: TGTGCCAGTAGTTCAGGGGACCTGGGATACACCGGGGAGCTGTTTTTT. The variable domain in full, with the rest retrieved from reference TRBV19 and TRBJ2-2, is DGGITQSPKYLFRKEGQNVTLSCEQNLNHDAMYWYRQDPGQGLRLIYYSQIVNDFQKGDIAEGYSVSREKKESFPLTVTSAQKNPTAFYLCASSSGDLGYTGELFFGEGSRLTVL.

The chain employs TRBV18 and TRBJ1-2; D perhaps matches TRBD1 (6 bases). The CDR3 is 16 residues long. V lost 3 bases, J lost 1 base, and 15 bases lay in between. Per germline, CDR1 KGHSH and CDR2 LQKENI. CDR3 DNA: TGTGCCAGCTCACCTGAACAGGGCGGGGGTAACTATGGCTACACCTTC. Residues: CASSPEQGGGNYGYTF.

The chain joins TRBV3-1 (or the pseudogene TRBV3-2) to TRBJ2-2; D not resolved. Deletions cut 1 base from V and 1 base from J, with 7 bases between. Germline CDR1 LGHDT, CDR2 YNNKEL (reference sequence). The CDR3 extends over 15 amino acids. The CDR3 is CASSQVYGNTGELFF. DNA for the CDR3: TGTGCCAGCAGCCAAGTGTACGGGAACACCGGGGAGCTGTTTTTT.

The chain combines TRBV7-3 with TRBJ1-1, with 9 positions matching TRBD1. Per germline, CDR1 SGHTA and CDR2 FQGTGA. This CDR3 is built from 13 residues. V was pared by 6 bases and J by 3 bases, with 2 bases of the junction left unmatched. The CDR3 sequence is CASRRQGDTEAFF. The CDR3 DNA is TGTGCCAGCAGGAGACAGGGGGACACTGAAGCTTTCTTT.

The V gene is TRBV5-1, the J gene TRBJ2-1, with D maybe TRBD1 (6 bases). V was shortened by 4 bases and J by 5 bases, with 16 bases between the two germline ends. CDR1 SGHRS and CDR2 YFSETQ come from the germline V gene. This CDR3 is 15 amino acids long. The CDR3 loop is CASSLQQGFHNEQFF. CDR3 bases: TGCGCCAGCAGCCTACAACAGGGATTTCACAATGAGCAGTTCTTC.

The chain has TRBV5-6 and TRBJ1-1; D perhaps matches TRBD1 (5 bases). The CDR3 spans 14 residues. From germline, CDR1 is SGHDT and CDR2 YYEEEE. With 0 bases removed from V and 4 bases from J, the gap between germline ends came to 10 bases. The CDR3 nucleotides read TGTGCCAGCAGCTTGGGGCAGGGCCCCACTGAAGCTTTCTTT. Translated: CASSLGQGPTEAFF.

The chain uses TRBV5-5 and TRBJ2-1; 9 bases match TRBD2. The CDR3 contains 14 residues. Trimming at V came to 2 bases and at J to 5 bases, leaving 2 bases not matched to a gene. Germline CDR1 reads SGHKS; CDR2 reads YYEKEE (reference sequence). The CDR3 loop is CASSFVAGDNEQFF. DNA for the CDR3: TGTGCCAGCAGCTTCGTAGCGGGGGACAATGAGCAGTTCTTC.

J is TRBJ1-6 and V is TRBV6-5; weak D call: TRBD1 (5 bases). With 0 bases removed from V and 5 bases from J, the gap between germline ends came to 11 bases. The CDR3 is made up of 16 amino acids. Germline loops: CDR1 MNHEY, CDR2 SVGAGI. This CDR3 reads CASSYSLGVDNSPLHF. The CDR3 DNA sequence: TGTGCCAGCAGTTACTCGCTAGGGGTGGATAATTCACCCCTCCACTTT.

A note on this clone: The junction does not match germline at one end; this may be a read error. The chain couples TRBV7-2 to TRBJ2-5; 7 positions agree with TRBD1. CDR3 size: 14 residues. Germline assignment: CDR1 SGHTA and CDR2 FQGNSA. CDR3 DNA sequence: TGTGCCAGCAGCCGGGACAGATACCAAGAGGCCCAGTACTTC. This gives the protein CASSRDRYQEAQYF. The full variable domain, in which reference TRBV7-2 and TRBJ2-5 provide the parts outside the CDR3, is GAGVSQSPSNKVTEKGKDVELRCDPISGHTALYWYRQSLGQGLEFLIYFQGNSAPDKSGLPSDRFSAERTGGSVSTLTIQRTQQEDSAVYLCASSRDRYQEAQYFGPGTRLLVL.

The chain recombines TRBV11-3 with TRBJ2-4; 9 positions match TRBD1. With 5 bases clipped from V and 1 base from J, the junction kept 9 bases outside the gene matches. Germline values: CDR1 SGHNT, CDR2 YENEEA. This CDR3 is 17 amino acids long. The CDR3 DNA reads TGTGCCAGCAGCCCCGGACAGGGGATTGGGGCCAAAAACATTCAGTACTTC. Its translation is CASSPGQGIGAKNIQYF.